Below are 10 T cell receptor beta chains sequenced from a single sample in a study of naive and memory T cell subsets. Both TRBC1 and TRBC2 were covered by a beta constant-region primer of two equimolar oligonucleotides. Four rounds of PCR amplified the ligated cDNA using nested alpha and beta constant-region primers plus SP2. From the UMI-ligation and nested PCR reads, TCRdb called clonotypes with MiXCR, one entry per CDR3 protein. The table lists just over 80,000 distinct CDR3 sequences, around 9% of them singletons. The sequenced sample consisted of naive CD8+ T cells from blood. The receptors derive from a human donor in good health.

This clonotype was counted between two and nine times. The V call is TRBV27, the J call TRBJ2-7; a possible D gene is TRBD2 (6 bases). The germline CDR1 and CDR2 sequences are MNHEY and SMNVEV (reference sequence). V was trimmed by 3 bases and J by 3 bases, leaving 12 bases between them. The CDR3 covers 14 residues. The CDR3 loop reads CASSLKEGYYEQYF. The CDR3 DNA reads as TGTGCCAGCAGTTTGAAGGAGGGTTACTACGAGCAGTACTTC.

In this sample, this clonotype turned up many times. The V gene is TRBV4-1, the J gene TRBJ2-5; TRBD2 aligns across 15 bases. The CDR3 has 17 amino acids. CDR1 and CDR2 (germline): MGHRA, YSYEKL. The trim removed 4 bases at V and 5 bases at J, leaving 8 bases unmatched. DNA of the CDR3: TGCGCCAGCAGCCCCAGGACTAGCGGGAGGGCCTTCGAGACCCAGTACTTC. Amino acids: CASSPRTSGRAFETQYF.

The genes are TRBV4-1 and TRBJ2-7; D is unresolved. Trimming pared 4 bases from V and 4 bases from J, leaving 11 bases between. The CDR3 is made up of 13 amino acids. Germline CDR1 MGHRA, CDR2 YSYEKL. The CDR3 DNA reads TGCGCCAGCAGCCCGCCAGCTGGGTACGAGCAGTACTTC. Translating it yields CASSPPAGYEQYF.

V and J are TRBV6-6 and TRBJ2-7; 9 positions agree with TRBD1. The germline gives CDR1 MNHNY, CDR2 SVGAGI (reference sequence). Trimming cost V 2 bases and J 5 bases; bases outside gene matches: 7. The CDR3 consists of 15 residues. DNA of the CDR3: TGTGCCAGCAGTTACCCCGGGACAGGGTCGGACGAGCAGTACTTC. Residues: CASSYPGTGSDEQYF.

This clonotype was seen many times. The chain uses TRBV29-1 and TRBJ2-6, with D unresolved. The CDR3 consists of 14 residues. The V gene lost 6 bases and the J gene lost 2 bases, with 11 bases spanning the gap. CDR1 SQVTM and CDR2 ANQGSEA come from the germline V gene. The CDR3 region has the DNA TGCAGCGTCGTCGGATTTGCTGGGGCCAACGTCCTGACTTTC. It is translated as CSVVGFAGANVLTF.

This clonotype has only a few counts. V and J are TRBV15 and TRBJ2-7; TRBD1 matches 7 bases. The V gene's germline CDR1 is LNHNV and CDR2 YYDKDF (reference sequence). This CDR3 has 16 residues. After removal of 2 bases from V and 3 bases from J, the junction contained 10 bases not matched to a gene. In DNA form, the CDR3 reads TGTGCCACCAGCAGACACTTCTCTGACAGGGACTACGAGCAGTACTTC. Translating it yields CATSRHFSDRDYEQYF.

This chain uses TRBV2 with TRBJ1-6; 7 bases line up with TRBD1. This CDR3 has 14 amino acids. Germline V gene lookup returns CDR1 SNHLY and CDR2 FYNNEI. V lost 4 bases and J lost 8; bases outside the gene matches: 5. CDR3 coding DNA: TGTGCCAGCAGTGCGGGACAGAAGGATTCACCCCTCCACTTT. Residues: CASSAGQKDSPLHF.

This clonotype was found a few times. This chain links TRBV27 with TRBJ2-1; D is undetermined. CDR1 is MNHEY, CDR2 SMNVEV, per germline (reference sequence). With 7 bases removed from V and 6 bases from J, the gap between germline ends came to 10 bases. CDR3 size: 12 residues. The CDR3 is CASIDSFNEQFF. CDR3 coding DNA: TGTGCCAGCATCGATAGTTTCAATGAGCAGTTCTTC.

This clonotype was seen at least ten times. The J gene is TRBJ2-1, the V gene TRBV29-1; 11 nucleotides match TRBD2. J lost 9 bases, V lost 3 bases, and 4 bases had no gene match. The CDR3 is 13 amino acids. Germline loops: CDR1 SQVTM, CDR2 ANQGSEA. Here the CDR3 reads CSVEGLAEVEQFF. The CDR3 nucleotides read TGCAGCGTTGAGGGACTAGCGGAAGTTGAGCAGTTCTTC.

The chain is built from TRBV4-1 and TRBJ2-3; D unresolved. Germline CDR1 reads MGHRA; CDR2 reads YSYEKL. This CDR3 contains 13 residues. The ends were cut back, 1 base at V and 4 bases at J, with 6 bases in the middle. The CDR3 is CASSQGLADTQYF. As DNA, the CDR3 is TGCGCCAGCAGCCAAGGTTTGGCAGATACGCAGTATTTT.